This record looks at one T cell receptor beta chain sequence and its context. Sequencing used immunoSEQ multiplex PCR; TCRdb keeps in-frame clones, though not all of them. Altogether more than 2 million clones are present, roughly 95% being singletons, with the ten largest covering more than 0.1%. The entry originates in a study of shared clonotypes between healthy human individuals. V was trimmed by 2 bases and J by 9 bases, leaving 8 bases between them. The CDR3 has 12 residues. The V gene's germline CDR1 is SNHLY and CDR2 FYNNEI. Sequenced: naive CD4+ T cells sorted from blood. Subset meaning: CD45RA+ positively selected. The origin of this receptor is a man aged 18 to 29 in good health. The chain employs TRBV2 and TRBJ2-1; D gene unclear. In DNA form, the CDR3 reads TGTGCCAGCAGTGAATACTCGGGTGAGCAGTTCTTC. Translating it yields CASSEYSGEQFF.